The entry below gives a single T cell receptor beta chain sequence along with its context. Its specificity is not known. Reprocessing the 5' RACE reads, TCRdb reports a single entry for every CDR3 protein and omits DNA. Its listing shows about 380,000 distinct CDR3 sequences. This record belongs to a study of T cells expressing NK-cell markers. Study-wide points: These clonotypes, the leaders elsewhere, also led the CD3+CD56-NKG2C+ fraction in a handful of donors.

This sequence originates from a man aged 18-69 years in good health. Sequencing was done on a sample of blood T cells: a sorted CD56 or NKG2C T cell subset, CD4+ or CD8+ T cells, or bulk PBMC T cells (not recorded which).

CDR3 protein: CASSGVAGAYSYF. The V and J genes are TRBV2 and TRBJ2-3; TCRdb names TRBD2, which stays unverified in the absence of DNA. This CDR3 is built from 13 residues. Germline CDR1 and CDR2: SNHLY and FYNNEI.